This TCR beta chain was identified during a study of T cells expressing NK-cell markers. TCRdb reprocessed the 5' RACE reads and reports one entry per CDR3 protein, with no DNA. This sample's table has hundreds of thousands of distinct CDR3 sequences. This TCR derives from a woman between 18 and 75 years old in good health. Source material: blood T cells: a sorted CD56 or NKG2C T cell subset, CD4+ or CD8+ T cells, or bulk PBMC T cells (not recorded which).

CDR3 amino acids: CSASPGGSIGAQYF. This chain uses TRBV20-1 with TRBJ2-5; TCRdb picks TRBD1, but there is no DNA to check that call. CDR1 DFQATT and CDR2 SNEGSKA come from the germline V gene (reference sequence). This CDR3 comprises 14 residues.